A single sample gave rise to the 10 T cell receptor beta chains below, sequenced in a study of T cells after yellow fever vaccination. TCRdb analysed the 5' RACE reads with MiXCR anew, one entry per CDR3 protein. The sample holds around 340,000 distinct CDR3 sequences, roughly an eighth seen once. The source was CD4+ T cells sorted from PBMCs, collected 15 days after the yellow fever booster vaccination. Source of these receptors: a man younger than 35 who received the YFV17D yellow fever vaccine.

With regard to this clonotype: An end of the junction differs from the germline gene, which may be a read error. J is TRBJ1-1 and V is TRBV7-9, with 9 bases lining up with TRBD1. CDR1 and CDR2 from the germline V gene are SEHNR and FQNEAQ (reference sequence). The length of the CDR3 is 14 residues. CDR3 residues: CASSSTGGNTETFF. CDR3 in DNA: TGTGCCAGCAGCTCAACAGGGGGCAACACTGAAACTTTCTTT.

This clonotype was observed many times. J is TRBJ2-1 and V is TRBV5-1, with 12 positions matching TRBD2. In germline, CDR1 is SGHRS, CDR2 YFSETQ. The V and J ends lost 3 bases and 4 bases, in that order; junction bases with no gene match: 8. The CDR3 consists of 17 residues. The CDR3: CASSSTSGGYSYNEQFF. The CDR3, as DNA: TGCGCCAGCAGCTCTACTAGCGGGGGGTACTCATACAATGAGCAGTTCTTC.

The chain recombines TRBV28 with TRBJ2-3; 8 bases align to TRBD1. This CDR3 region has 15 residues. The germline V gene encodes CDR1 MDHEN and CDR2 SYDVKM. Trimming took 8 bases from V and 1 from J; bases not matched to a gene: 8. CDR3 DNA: TGTGCCAGCGGATTCCAGGGGGCCGGCACAGATACGCAGTATTTT. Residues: CASGFQGAGTDTQYF.

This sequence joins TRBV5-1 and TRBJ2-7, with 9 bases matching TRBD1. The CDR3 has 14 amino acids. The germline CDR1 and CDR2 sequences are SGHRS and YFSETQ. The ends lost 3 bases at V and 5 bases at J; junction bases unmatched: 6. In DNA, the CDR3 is TGCGCCAGCAGCTGGGGGGACAGGGCCCACGAGCAGTACTTC. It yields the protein CASSWGDRAHEQYF.

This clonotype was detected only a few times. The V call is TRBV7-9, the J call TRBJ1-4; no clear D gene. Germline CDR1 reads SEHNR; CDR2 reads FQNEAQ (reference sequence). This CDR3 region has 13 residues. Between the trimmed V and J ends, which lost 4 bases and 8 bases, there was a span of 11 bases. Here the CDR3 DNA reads TGTGCCAGCAGCTGGAACGCCGGGGAAAAACTGTTTTTT. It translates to CASSWNAGEKLFF.

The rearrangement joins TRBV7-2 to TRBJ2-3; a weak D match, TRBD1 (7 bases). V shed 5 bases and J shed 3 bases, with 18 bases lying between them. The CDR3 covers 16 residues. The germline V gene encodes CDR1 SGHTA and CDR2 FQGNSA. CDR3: CASSRGGAGGTDTQYF. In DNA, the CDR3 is TGTGCCAGCAGCAGAGGAGGGGCAGGGGGGACAGATACGCAGTATTTT. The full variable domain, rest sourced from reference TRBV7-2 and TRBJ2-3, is GAGVSQSPSNKVTEKGKDVELRCDPISGHTALYWYRQSLGQGLEFLIYFQGNSAPDKSGLPSDRFSAERTGGSVSTLTIQRTQQEDSAVYLCASSRGGAGGTDTQYFGPGTRLTVL.

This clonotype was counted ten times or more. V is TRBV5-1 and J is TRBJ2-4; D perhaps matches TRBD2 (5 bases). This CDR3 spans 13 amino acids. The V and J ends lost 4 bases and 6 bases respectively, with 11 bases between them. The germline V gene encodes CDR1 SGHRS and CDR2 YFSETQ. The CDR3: CASSVLGGNIQYF. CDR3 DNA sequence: TGCGCCAGCAGCGTACTAGGAGGAAACATTCAGTACTTC.

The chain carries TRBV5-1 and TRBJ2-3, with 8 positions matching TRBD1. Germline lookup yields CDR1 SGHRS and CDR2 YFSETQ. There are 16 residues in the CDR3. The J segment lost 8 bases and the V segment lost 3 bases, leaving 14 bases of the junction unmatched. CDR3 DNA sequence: TGCGCCAGCAGCTCAACCTGGACAGGGATTGGTGGTACGCAGTATTTT. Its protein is CASSSTWTGIGGTQYF.

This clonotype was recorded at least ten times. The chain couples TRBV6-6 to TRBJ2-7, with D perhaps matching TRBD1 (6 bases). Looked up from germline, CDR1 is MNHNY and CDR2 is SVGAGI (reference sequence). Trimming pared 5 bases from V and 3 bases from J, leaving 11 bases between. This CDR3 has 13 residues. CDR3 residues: CASSLQGIYEQYV. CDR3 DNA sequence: TGTGCCAGCAGTCTACAGGGTATCTACGAGCAGTACGTC.

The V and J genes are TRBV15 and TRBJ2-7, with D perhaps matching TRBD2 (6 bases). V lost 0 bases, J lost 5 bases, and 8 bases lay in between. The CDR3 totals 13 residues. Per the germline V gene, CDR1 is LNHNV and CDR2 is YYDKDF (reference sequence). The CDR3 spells CATSRDRRDEQYV. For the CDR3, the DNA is TGTGCCACCAGCAGAGATAGGAGGGACGAGCAGTACGTC.